The 2 T cell receptor beta chains below come from one sample, sequenced in a study of blood T cell repertoires in COVID-19. Some clones are missing from TCRdb's copy, which holds only in-frame ones; the method was immunoSEQ multiplex PCR. The sample lists some 700,000 clones, 90% seen once, with 0.2% to 0.3% in the top ten. The sample comprised peripheral blood. These receptors all stem from a woman between 18 and 29 years old with acute or convalescent COVID-19.

This chain connects TRBV4-2 to TRBJ2-7; D might be TRBD1 (6 bases). From germline, CDR1 is LGHNA and CDR2 YNFKEQ. Trimming removed 3 bases at V and 1 base at J, with 22 bases between. The CDR3 is 18 amino acids. CDR3 protein: CASSHNHLTGPFSYEQYF. The CDR3 bases are TGTGCCAGCAGCCATAATCATTTGACAGGCCCATTTTCCTACGAGCAGTACTTC.

J is TRBJ1-2 and V is TRBV7-2; a weak D match, TRBD1 (6 bases). Germline V gives CDR1 SGHTA, CDR2 FQGNSA. V was clipped by 2 bases and J by 8 bases, with 21 bases between them. The CDR3 has 16 residues. CDR3 loop: CASSLSTYQGLNGYTF. CDR3 in DNA: TGTGCCAGCAGCTTATCCACCTATCAGGGGCTAAACGGCTACACCTTC.